This T cell receptor beta chain was found in a study of T cell responses to AZD1222 COVID-19 vaccine. At the level of the study: Second-dose timings of about 4 or about 12 weeks were pooled.

The ends were cut back, 0 bases at V and 8 bases at J, with 9 bases in the middle. The CDR3 spans 13 residues. Germline V gene data show CDR1 as SGHDT and CDR2 as YYEEEE. Produced via immunoSEQ multiplex PCR; TCRdb's table is partial and in-frame only. This sample has 95,000 to 150,000 clones, with approximately 92% found just once. As regards this clone: What it recognizes is unknown.

Study-wide points: Nearly half of the spike-specific TCRs reportedly recognize variant regions that carry no mutations. Spike-specific TCR breadth and depth rose after two AZD1222 doses.

This chain connects TRBV5-6 to TRBJ2-1, with D perhaps matching TRBD1 (5 bases). The clonotype was recovered from an adult in good health. Sequenced here: peripheral blood, sampled on day 0 of AZD1222 vaccination. The CDR3 protein is CASSLGQLYEQFF. The CDR3 DNA is TGTGCCAGCAGCTTGGGACAGCTCTATGAGCAGTTCTTC.